This TCR beta chain was sequenced in a study of early T cells in non-severe SARS-CoV-2 infection. Findings and caveats of the study: Using VDJdb, the matching emphasized anti-spike CD8 responses while missing private and CD4 specificities.

Each single cDNA molecule received a unique molecular identifier. MiXCR, run by TCRdb on the 5' RACE reads, gives a single entry per CDR3 protein. Of 75,000 or so distinct CDR3 sequences in the sample, 11% to 15% are singletons; the top ten hold approximately 11%. In its sample, this clonotype was seen a few times. Its target is unknown. This CDR3 contains 13 residues. The ends were cut back, 4 bases at V and 4 bases at J, with 9 bases in the middle. CDR1 and CDR2 from the germline V gene are SSHAT and FNYEAQ (reference sequence). This rearrangement joins TRBV7-7 to TRBJ2-3; D might be TRBD1 (5 bases). The receptor comes from an adult who was a healthcare worker with PCR-confirmed SARS-CoV-2 infection or an uninfected control (not recorded which). Sequences were obtained from whole blood. The CDR3 region is CASSSPGSDTQYF. CDR3 coding DNA: TGTGCCAGCAGCTCACCAGGGTCAGATACGCAGTATTTT.